This TCR beta chain was observed in a study of T cells after yellow fever vaccination. This clonotype appeared a few times. What it binds is not known. Overall study results and limits: It was a small share of clonotypes that appeared in both CD4 and CD8 compartments. Primary-vaccination clones mostly resurfaced post-booster (around 96% CD4, about 87% CD8).

The CDR3 is 17 residues long. From germline, CDR1 is KGHSH and CDR2 LQKENI. The J segment lost 4 bases and the V segment lost 0 bases, leaving 11 bases of the junction unmatched. TCRdb reprocessed the 5' RACE reads via MiXCR and lists one record per CDR3 protein. Among a few hundred thousand distinct CDR3 sequences listed, approximately 4% were seen once. The clonotype comes from a young man who received the YFV17D yellow fever vaccine. The rearrangement uses TRBV18 and TRBJ1-1; TRBD1 aligns across 7 bases. The sample was PBMCs, taken 5 days after the yellow fever booster vaccination. This CDR3 reads CASSPPAGGPLGTEAFF. As DNA, the CDR3 is TGTGCCAGCTCACCACCTGCAGGGGGTCCCTTAGGCACTGAAGCTTTCTTT.